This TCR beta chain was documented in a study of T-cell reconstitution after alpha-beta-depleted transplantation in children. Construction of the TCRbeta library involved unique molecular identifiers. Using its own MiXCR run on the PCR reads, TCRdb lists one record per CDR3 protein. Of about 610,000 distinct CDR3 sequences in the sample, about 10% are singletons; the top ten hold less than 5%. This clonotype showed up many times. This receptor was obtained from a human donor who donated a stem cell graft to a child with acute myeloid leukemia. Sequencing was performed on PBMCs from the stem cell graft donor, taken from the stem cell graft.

CDR3 protein: CSAREGTVKNTEAFF. The CDR3 DNA sequence: TGCAGTGCTAGAGAGGGGACAGTTAAGAACACTGAAGCTTTCTTT. The V call is TRBV20-1, the J call TRBJ1-1, with 7 bases matching TRBD1. This CDR3 is built from 15 residues. Trimming removed 0 bases from V and 1 base from J; junction bases left unmatched: 5. Germline CDR1 reads DFQATT; CDR2 reads SNEGSKA (reference sequence).